The rows below give T cell receptor beta chains drawn from one sample of a study of HIV-infected patients and healthy controls. TCRdb passed the 5' RACE reads through MiXCR, listing each CDR3 protein once. The data show some 15,000 distinct CDR3 sequences, 7% seen once. The sample was blood. All receptors come from an adult in good health. Each CDR3 is given with its conserved first and last residue. Each record gives: D gene, J gene, clone size, V gene, CDR3 DNA, CDR3 protein. D genes are given only for firm matches. Clone size appears in some rows only: once, few, many, or a class for an expanded clone.

- TRBJ2-4 medium-sized TRBV3-1 TGTGCCAGCAGCCCCTCCTCAGGGGGGCCCAAAAACATTCAGTACTTC CASSPSSGGPKNIQYF
TRBD2 TRBJ2-7 many TRBV7-3 TGTGCCAGCAGCCCGCGGGAGGGATCGTACGAGCAGTACTTC CASSPREGSYEQYF
TRBD2 TRBJ2-3 many TRBV20-1 TGCAGTGCTAGAGGACTAGCGGGAATTCCAGATACGCAGTATTTT CSARGLAGIPDTQYF
- TRBJ2-3 many TRBV10-3 TGTGCCATCAGTGTCGGTCGAGGGGGCACAGATACGCAGTATTTT CAISVGRGGTDTQYF
TRBD1 TRBJ2-1 many TRBV4-3 TGCGCCAGCAGCCAACCGGGACAGGGAGGCAATGAGCAGTTCTTC CASSQPGQGGNEQFF
TRBD1 TRBJ1-1 many TRBV27 TGTGCCAGCAGTGCCCGTAGGGGGCCGTGGACTGAAGCTTTCTTT CASSARRGPWTEAFF
- TRBJ2-7 few TRBV7-2 TGTGCCAGCAGCTCACAGGCCTTCTCTGGTACCGAAGACTTC CASSSQAFSGTEDF
- TRBJ2-3 medium-sized TRBV4-3 TGCGCCAGCAGCCAGACAGATACGCAGTATTTT CASSQTDTQYF
TRBD2 TRBJ2-1 many TRBV5-1 TGCGCCAGCAGCTTGGTGTCCCCTAGCGGGAGCAATGAGCAGTTCTTC CASSLVSPSGSNEQFF
- TRBJ2-7 many TRBV7-2 TGTGCCAGCAGCTTGAAGCCAGGGCAGGGCGAGCAGTACTTC CASSLKPGQGEQYF
- TRBJ2-4 many TRBV6-2/TRBV6-3 TGTGCCACCTTAACTGCGGCCAAAAACATTCAGTACTTC CATLTAAKNIQYF
- TRBJ2-7 many TRBV5-5 TGTGCCAGCAGCGCGGACAGTGCAACCCTCTACGAGCAGTACTTC CASSADSATLYEQYF
TRBD1 TRBJ2-7 many TRBV7-9 TGTGCCAGCAGGGAGGACGGGACAGGTACCTACGAGCAGTACTTC CASREDGTGTYEQYF
- TRBJ2-7 many TRBV5-1 TGCGCCAGCAGCTTGGAGGGCAGGGGACCCTACGAGCAGTACTTC CASSLEGRGPYEQYF
- TRBJ2-5 many TRBV12-3/TRBV12-4 TGTGCCAGCGGTCCTGGGGAGACCCAGTACTTC CASGPGETQYF
- TRBJ2-4 many TRBV20-1 TGCAGTGCCTTAAGACTAGCCAAAAACATTCAGTACTTC CSALRLAKNIQYF
TRBD2 TRBJ2-1 few TRBV20-1 TGCAGTGCTAGAGACGCGGGAGGGTTTAATGAGCAGTTCTTC CSARDAGGFNEQFF
TRBD2 TRBJ2-7 many TRBV7-2 TGTGCCAGCAGCCCCTCCCCTAGCGGCGAGCAGTACTTC CASSPSPSGEQYF
- TRBJ1-5 many TRBV20-1 TGCAGTGCTAGAGATAGGTCGGGGACCAGTAATCAGCCCCAGCATTTT CSARDRSGTSNQPQHF
TRBD2 TRBJ2-1 many TRBV7-8 TGTGCCAGCAACCGACTAGCTGACAATGAGCAGTTCTTC CASNRLADNEQFF
- TRBJ1-6 many TRBV3-1 TGTGCCAGCAGCCAGAGAGATAACAATTCACCCCTCCACTTT CASSQRDNNSPLHF
TRBD1 TRBJ2-3 - TRBV6-6 TGTGCCAGCAGTGGAACCGGGACAGGGGGCGCAGATACGCAGTATTTT CASSGTGTGGADTQYF
- TRBJ2-1 medium-sized TRBV5-6 TGTGCCAGCATGGTTGCGAGCTACAATGAGCAGTTCTTC CASMVASYNEQFF
TRBD1 TRBJ1-1 many TRBV20-1 TGCAGTGCTAGAGGACAGGGGAGGAACACTGAAGCTTTCTTT CSARGQGRNTEAFF